Included here is one T cell receptor (beta chain) sequence, with context. No antigen is known for it. Per-base quality was not reported, and no clone a single base away is much larger than it. Using a mixed TRB-A/B primer pool, multiplex touch-down PCR amplified rearranged TRB sequences covering the V, D and J segments. Two consecutive PCR reactions with Phusion HS II polymerase added Illumina adapters and sample indices to the amplicons. Amplicons were gel-purified using the NucleoSpin Gel and PCR Clean-up kit and were subsequently checked with Qubit and an Agilent 2100 Bioanalyzer. Sequencing of the libraries was done on an Illumina MiSeq with paired-end, single-indexed 600-cycle runs. The study's own analysis went as follows. MiXCR versions 2.12 and 3.0.5 were used to process the TRB sequences. Each unique CDR3 nucleotide sequence counted as one clone, and only productive sequences with at least two reads were retained. Shannon diversity, evenness, clonality (one minus evenness), and alpha-parameterized diversity profiles from alpha 0 to 5 were included as repertoire metrics. Generation probabilities of clones in paired pre- and post-chemotherapy samples were computed with the IGoR algorithm. The public reads were reanalyzed by TCRdb: fastp trimming at Q25, MiXCR alignment, in-frame beta chains only. Rows are combined by CDR3 protein, so each entry shows the most common genes and DNA. The V and J calls shown here were made by TCRdb, not taken from the authors' results. This sample gives about 2,100 distinct CDR3 sequences in total; around 24% of them show up just once. 7.5% to 9% of the sample is held by the ten biggest clonotypes.

This sample was included in a study of T cell repertoires in aging, cancer and after chemotherapy (dated by TCRdb to about 2019). Study-wide context: Donors spanned six age groups from 30 or younger to 70 or older, with at least three individuals per group. Some 9 million TCR reads were contained in the full dataset. In the solid tumor group, the paired samples taken before and after chemotherapy came from patients with brain tumors (glioblastoma) who were receiving therapy based on temozolomide. Peripheral blood TCR beta repertoires from healthy donors and cancer patients were profiled to examine immunoaging and T cell reconstitution after chemotherapy. Alongside approximately 95 healthy donors serving as a reference group, the cohort included roughly 220 cancer patients, of whom about 93 had hematological cancers and 124 had solid cancers. The paper's findings and limits, for the study overall: Compared with age-matched healthy donors, untreated patients with either hematological or solid cancers had significantly lower TCR diversity in the blood along with higher clonality. Declining TCR diversity with age in healthy donors was mainly explained by loss of richness; in cancer patients, loss of evenness also contributed. It was noted by the authors that conclusions about immunological memory after chemotherapy cannot be drawn from the repertoire data. An increase in median generation probability over the chemotherapy interval was observed in both cancer cohorts, suggesting that the repertoire was reconstituted through rebound thymic output.

The germline V gene (reference sequence) provides CDR1 SEHNR and CDR2 FQNEAQ. The CDR3 goes from the cysteine to the phenylalanine over 14 residues. CDR3 DNA only is kept here, 42 bases in frame from base 1. Compared with germline, V lacks 5 bases and J lacks 6 bases; bases without a gene match: 8. TCR beta rearrangements were amplified from genomic DNA extracted from peripheral blood rather than from sorted cells or RNA. The sequence was collected from a human donor with a solid tumor. The chain uses TRBV7-9 and TRBJ2-7, with 9 middle bases fitting TRBD1. Sequencing was carried out using blood. The CDR3 protein is CASSLGTGKFEQYF. The sequenced DNA is TGTGCCAGCAGCCTCGGGACAGGGAAGTTCGAGCAGTACTTC.